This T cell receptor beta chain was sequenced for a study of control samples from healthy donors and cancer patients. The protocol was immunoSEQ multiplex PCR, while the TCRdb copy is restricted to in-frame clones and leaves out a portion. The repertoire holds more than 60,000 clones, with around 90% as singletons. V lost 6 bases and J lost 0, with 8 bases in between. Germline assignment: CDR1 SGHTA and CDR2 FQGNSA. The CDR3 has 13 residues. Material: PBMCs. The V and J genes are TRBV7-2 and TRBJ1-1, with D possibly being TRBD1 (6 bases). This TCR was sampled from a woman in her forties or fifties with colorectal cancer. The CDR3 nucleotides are TGTGCCAGCAGTGGACAGCTGAACACTGAAGCTTTCTTT. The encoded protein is CASSGQLNTEAFF.